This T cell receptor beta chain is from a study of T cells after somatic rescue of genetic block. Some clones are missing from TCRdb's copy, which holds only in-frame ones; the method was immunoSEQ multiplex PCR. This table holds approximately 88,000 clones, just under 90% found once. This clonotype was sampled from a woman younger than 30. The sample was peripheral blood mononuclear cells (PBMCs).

This CDR3 reads CASSLEVNTEAFF. In DNA form, the CDR3 reads TGTGCCAGCAGCTTAGAGGTGAACACTGAAGCTTTCTTT. The chain links TRBV7-9 to TRBJ1-1; D ambiguous. The length of the CDR3 is 13 residues. Trimming pared 1 base from V and 0 bases from J, leaving 3 bases between. The V gene's germline CDR1 is SEHNR and CDR2 FQNEAQ (reference sequence).